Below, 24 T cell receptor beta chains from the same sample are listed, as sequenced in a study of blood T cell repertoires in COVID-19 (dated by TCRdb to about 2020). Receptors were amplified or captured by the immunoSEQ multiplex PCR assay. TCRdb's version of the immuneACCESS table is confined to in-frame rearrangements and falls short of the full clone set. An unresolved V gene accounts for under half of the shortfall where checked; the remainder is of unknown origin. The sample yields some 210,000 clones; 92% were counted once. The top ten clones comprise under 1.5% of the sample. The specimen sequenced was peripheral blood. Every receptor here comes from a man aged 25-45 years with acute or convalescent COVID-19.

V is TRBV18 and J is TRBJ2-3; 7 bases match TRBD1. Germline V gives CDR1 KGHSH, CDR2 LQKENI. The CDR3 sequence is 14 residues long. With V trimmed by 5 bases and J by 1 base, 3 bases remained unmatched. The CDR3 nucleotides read TGTGCCAGCTCAATCGGACAGGGCACAGATACGCAGTATTTT. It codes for CASSIGQGTDTQYF. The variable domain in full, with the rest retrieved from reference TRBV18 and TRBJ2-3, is NAGVMQNPRHLVRRRGQEARLRCSPMKGHSHVYWYRQLPEEGLKFMVYLQKENIIDESGMPKERFSAEFPKEGPSILRIQQVVRGDSAAYFCASSIGQGTDTQYFGPGTRLTVL.

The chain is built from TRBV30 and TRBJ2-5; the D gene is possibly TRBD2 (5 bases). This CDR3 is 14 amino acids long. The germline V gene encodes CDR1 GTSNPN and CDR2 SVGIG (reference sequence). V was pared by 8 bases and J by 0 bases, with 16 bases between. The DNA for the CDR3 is TGTGCCGCCTTGCGGAGGCGGTACCAAGAGACCCAGTACTTC. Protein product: CAALRRRYQETQYF.

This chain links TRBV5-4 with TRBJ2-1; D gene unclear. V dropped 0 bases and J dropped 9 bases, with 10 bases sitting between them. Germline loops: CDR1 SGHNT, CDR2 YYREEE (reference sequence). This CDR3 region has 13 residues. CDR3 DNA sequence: TGTGCCAGCAGCTTGGAGTTGAGCTTTGAGCAGTTCTTC. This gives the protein CASSLELSFEQFF.

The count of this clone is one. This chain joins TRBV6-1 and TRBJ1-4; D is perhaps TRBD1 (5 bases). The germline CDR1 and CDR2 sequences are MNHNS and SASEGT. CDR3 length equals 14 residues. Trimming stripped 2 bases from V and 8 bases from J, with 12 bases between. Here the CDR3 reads CASSESRVQEKLFF. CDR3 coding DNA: TGTGCCAGCAGTGAAAGCAGGGTTCAGGAAAAACTGTTTTTT.

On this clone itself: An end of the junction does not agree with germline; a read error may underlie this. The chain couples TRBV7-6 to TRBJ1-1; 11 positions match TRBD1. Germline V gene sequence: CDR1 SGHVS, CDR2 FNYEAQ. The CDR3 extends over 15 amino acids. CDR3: CASSLAGTGGFEAFF. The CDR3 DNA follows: TGTGCCAGCAGTTTAGCCGGGACAGGGGGTTTTGAAGCTTTCTTT. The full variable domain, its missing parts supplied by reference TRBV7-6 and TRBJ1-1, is GAGVSQSPRYKVTKRGQDVALRCDPISGHVSLYWYRQALGQGPEFLTYFNYEAQQDKSGLPNDRFSAERPEGSISTLTIQRTEQRDSAMYRCASSLAGTGGFEAFFGQGTRLTVV.

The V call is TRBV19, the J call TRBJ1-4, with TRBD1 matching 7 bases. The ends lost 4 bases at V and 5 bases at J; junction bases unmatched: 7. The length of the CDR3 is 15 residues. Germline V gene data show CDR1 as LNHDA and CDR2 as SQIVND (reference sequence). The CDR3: CASSTPGQRNEKLFF. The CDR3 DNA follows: TGTGCCAGTAGTACCCCGGGACAGAGGAATGAAAAACTGTTTTTT.

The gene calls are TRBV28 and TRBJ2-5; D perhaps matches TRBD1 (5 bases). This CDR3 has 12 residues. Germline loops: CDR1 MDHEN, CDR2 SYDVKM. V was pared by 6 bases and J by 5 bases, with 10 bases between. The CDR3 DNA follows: TGTGCCAGCAGACCAGGGCAGGAGACCCAGTACTTC. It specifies CASRPGQETQYF. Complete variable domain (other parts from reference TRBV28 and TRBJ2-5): DVKVTQSSRYLVKRTGEKVFLECVQDMDHENMFWYRQDPGLGLRLIYFSYDVKMKEKGDIPEGYSVSREKKERFSLILESASTNQTSMYLCASRPGQETQYFGPGTRLLVL.

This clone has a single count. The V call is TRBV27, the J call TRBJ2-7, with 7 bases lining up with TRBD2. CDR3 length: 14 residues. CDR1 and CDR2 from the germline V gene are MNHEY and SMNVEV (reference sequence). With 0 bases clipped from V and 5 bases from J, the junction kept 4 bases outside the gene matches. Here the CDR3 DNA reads TGTGCCAGCAGTTTATCGTCGGGAGGTGACGAGCAGTACTTC. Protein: CASSLSSGGDEQYF.

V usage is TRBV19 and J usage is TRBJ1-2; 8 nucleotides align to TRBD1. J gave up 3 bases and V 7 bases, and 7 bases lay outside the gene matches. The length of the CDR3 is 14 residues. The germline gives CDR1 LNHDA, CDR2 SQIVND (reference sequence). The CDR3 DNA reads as TGTGCCAGTACCCCGACAGGGGAAGACTATGGCTACACCTTC. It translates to CASTPTGEDYGYTF.

Here the CDR3 reads CASSLWAGRSTDTQYF. The CDR3 coding sequence is TGTGCCAGCAGCTTGTGGGCGGGACGCAGCACAGATACGCAGTATTTT. The V call is TRBV7-3, the J call TRBJ2-3; perhaps TRBD2 as D (6 bases). V lost 3 bases and J 0 bases, leaving 13 bases between the germline ends. Germline CDR1 and CDR2: SGHTA and FQGTGA. This CDR3 spans 16 amino acids.

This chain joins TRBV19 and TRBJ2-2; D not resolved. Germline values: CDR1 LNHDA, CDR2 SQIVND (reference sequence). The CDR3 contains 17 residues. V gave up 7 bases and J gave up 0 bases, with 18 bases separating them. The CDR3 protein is CASTKIYGASNTGELFF. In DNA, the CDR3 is TGTGCCAGTACAAAAATCTACGGTGCATCGAACACCGGGGAGCTGTTTTTT.

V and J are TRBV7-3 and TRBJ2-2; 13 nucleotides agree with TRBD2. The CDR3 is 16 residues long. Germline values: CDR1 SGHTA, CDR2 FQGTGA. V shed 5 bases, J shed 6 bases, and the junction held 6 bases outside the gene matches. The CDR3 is CASSTRLAGGPGELFF. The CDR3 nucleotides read TGTGCCAGCAGCACAAGACTAGCGGGAGGACCCGGGGAGCTGTTTTTT.

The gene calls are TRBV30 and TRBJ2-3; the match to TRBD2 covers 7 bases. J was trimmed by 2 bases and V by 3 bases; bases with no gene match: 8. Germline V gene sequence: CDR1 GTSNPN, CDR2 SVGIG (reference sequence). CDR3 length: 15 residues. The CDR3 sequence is CAWRMGLADTDTQYF. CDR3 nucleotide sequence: TGTGCCTGGAGGATGGGGCTAGCGGACACAGATACGCAGTATTTT.

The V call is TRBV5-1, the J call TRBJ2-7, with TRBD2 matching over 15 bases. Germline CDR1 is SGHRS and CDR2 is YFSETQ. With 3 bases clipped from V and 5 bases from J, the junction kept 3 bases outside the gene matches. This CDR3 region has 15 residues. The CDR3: CASSSGLAGGNEQYF. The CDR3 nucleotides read TGCGCCAGCAGCTCCGGACTAGCGGGAGGGAACGAGCAGTACTTC.

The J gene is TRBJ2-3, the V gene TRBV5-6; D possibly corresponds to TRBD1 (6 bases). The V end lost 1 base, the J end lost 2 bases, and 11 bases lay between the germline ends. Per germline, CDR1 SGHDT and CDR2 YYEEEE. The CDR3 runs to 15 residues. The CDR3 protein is CASSLPGAATDTQYF. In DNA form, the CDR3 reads TGTGCCAGCAGCTTGCCAGGGGCAGCCACAGATACGCAGTATTTT.

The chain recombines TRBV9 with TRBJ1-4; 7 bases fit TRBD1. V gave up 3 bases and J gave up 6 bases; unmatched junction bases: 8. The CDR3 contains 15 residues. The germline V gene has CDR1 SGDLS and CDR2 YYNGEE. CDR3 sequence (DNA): TGTGCCAGCAGCGCAGTGGGGCAGGGGGATGAAAAACTGTTTTTT. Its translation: CASSAVGQGDEKLFF.

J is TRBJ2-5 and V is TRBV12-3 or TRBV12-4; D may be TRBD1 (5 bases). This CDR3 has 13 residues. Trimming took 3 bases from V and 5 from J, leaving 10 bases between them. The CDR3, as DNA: TGTGCCAGCAGTTTGGCAGGGCGGGAGACCCAGTACTTC. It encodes CASSLAGRETQYF.

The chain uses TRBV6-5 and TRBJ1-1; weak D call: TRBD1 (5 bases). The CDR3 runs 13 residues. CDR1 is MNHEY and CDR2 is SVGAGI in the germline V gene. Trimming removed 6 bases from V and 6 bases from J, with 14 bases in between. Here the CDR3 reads CASRWGEPPEAFF. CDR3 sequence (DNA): TGTGCCAGCAGGTGGGGGGAGCCGCCTGAAGCTTTCTTT.

The CDR3 coding sequence is TGTGCCAGCAGCTTAAAAAACAGGTTCTACGAGCAGTACTTC. Protein sequence: CASSLKNRFYEQYF. The chain joins TRBV11-3 to TRBJ2-7; a possible D gene is TRBD1 (5 bases). Trimming cost V 2 bases and J 3 bases, with 11 bases left between them. The V gene's germline CDR1 is SGHNT and CDR2 YENEEA. The CDR3 is 14 residues long.

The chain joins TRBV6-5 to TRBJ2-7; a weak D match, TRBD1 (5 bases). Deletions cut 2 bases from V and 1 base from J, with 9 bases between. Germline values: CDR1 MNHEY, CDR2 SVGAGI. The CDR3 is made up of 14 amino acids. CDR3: CASSYMGPSYEQYF. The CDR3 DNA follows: TGTGCCAGCAGTTACATGGGGCCTTCCTACGAGCAGTACTTC.

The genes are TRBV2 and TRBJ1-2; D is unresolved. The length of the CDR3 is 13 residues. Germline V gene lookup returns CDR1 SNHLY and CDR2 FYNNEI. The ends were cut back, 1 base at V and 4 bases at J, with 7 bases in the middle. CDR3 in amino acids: CASSEDSLYGYTF. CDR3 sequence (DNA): TGTGCCAGCAGTGAAGACAGCCTCTATGGCTACACCTTC.

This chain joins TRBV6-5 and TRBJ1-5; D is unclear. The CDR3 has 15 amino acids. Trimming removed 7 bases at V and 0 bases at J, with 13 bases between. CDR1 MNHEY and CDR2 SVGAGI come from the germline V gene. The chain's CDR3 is CASISIRYSNQPQHF. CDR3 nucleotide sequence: TGTGCCAGCATTAGTATTCGCTATAGCAATCAGCCCCAGCATTTT.

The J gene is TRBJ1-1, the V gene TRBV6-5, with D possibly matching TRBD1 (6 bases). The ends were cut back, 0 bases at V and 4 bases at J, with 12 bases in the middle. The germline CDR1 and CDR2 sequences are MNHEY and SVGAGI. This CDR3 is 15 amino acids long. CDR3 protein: CASSYSGGRSTEAFF. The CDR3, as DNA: TGTGCCAGCAGTTACTCGGGGGGGCGTTCCACTGAAGCTTTCTTT.

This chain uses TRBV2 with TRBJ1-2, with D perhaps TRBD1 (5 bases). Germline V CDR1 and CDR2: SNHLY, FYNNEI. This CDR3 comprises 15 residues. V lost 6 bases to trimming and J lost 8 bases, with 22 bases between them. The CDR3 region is CASRKAGGEGLGYTF. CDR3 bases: TGTGCCAGCAGAAAGGCAGGAGGGGAGGGACTAGGCTACACCTTC.